This T cell receptor (beta chain) originates from a study of CD8+ T cells in alopecia areata. On the study more broadly: After 6 to 18 months of tofacitinib, follow-up continued 6 months off drug.

This clone has just one count. Antigen specificity is unknown. V gave up 2 bases and J gave up 2 bases, with 12 bases separating them. The CDR3 is 15 residues long. Germline V lookup: CDR1 SGHRS, CDR2 YFSETQ. RNA extraction was followed by reverse transcription into cDNA, which acted as the sequencing template. This table comes from immunoSEQ multiplex PCR, and its TCRdb copy is limited to in-frame clones, with some not included. The sample yields roughly 97,000 clones, 41% seen once. Points from the study as a whole: Clonality was higher in lesional than normal scalp, especially in alopecia totalis/universalis.

Sequencing used CD4+ T cells sorted from blood. The sequence was obtained from a human donor with alopecia areata. This chain links TRBV5-1 with TRBJ2-3, with D perhaps matching TRBD1 (6 bases). The CDR3 loop reads CASSFGRQVTDTQYF. The CDR3 coding sequence is TGCGCCAGCAGCTTTGGTCGACAGGTCACAGATACGCAGTATTTT.